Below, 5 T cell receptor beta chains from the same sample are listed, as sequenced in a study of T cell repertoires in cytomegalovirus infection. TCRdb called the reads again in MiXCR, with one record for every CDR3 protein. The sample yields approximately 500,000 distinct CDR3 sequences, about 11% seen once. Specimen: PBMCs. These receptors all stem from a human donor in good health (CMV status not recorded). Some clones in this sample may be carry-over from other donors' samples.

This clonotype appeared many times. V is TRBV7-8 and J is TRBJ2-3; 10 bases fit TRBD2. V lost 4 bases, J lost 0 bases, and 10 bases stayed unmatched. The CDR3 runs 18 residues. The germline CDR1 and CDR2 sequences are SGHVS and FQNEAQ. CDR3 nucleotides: TGTGCCAGCAGCTCTCCTAGCGGGAGTACCGCTAGCACAGATACGCAGTATTTT. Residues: CASSSPSGSTASTDTQYF.

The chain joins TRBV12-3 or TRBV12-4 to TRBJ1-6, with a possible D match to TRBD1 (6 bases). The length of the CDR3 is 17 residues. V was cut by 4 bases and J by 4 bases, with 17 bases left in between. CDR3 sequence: CASSSGQTDPYNSPLHF. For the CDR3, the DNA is TGTGCCAGCAGTTCCGGACAGACGGACCCGTATAATTCACCCCTCCACTTT.

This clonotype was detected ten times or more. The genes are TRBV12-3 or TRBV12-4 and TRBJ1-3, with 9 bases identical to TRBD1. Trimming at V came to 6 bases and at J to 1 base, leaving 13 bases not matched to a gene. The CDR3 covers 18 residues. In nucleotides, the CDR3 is TGTGCCAGCAGACCAATAAGGGACAGGGAAGATTCTGGAAACACCATATATTTT. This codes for CASRPIRDREDSGNTIYF.

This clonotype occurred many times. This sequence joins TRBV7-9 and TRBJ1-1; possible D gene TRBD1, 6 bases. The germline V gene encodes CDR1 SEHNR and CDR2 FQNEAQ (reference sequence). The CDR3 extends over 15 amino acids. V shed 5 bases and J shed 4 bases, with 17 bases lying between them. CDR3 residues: CASSRQAQGPTEAFF. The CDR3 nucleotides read TGTGCCAGCAGCCGGCAAGCACAGGGTCCCACTGAAGCTTTCTTT. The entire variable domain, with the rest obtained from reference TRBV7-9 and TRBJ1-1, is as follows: DTGVSQNPRHKITKRGQNVTFRCDPISEHNRLYWYRQTLGQGPEFLTYFQNEAQLEKSRLLSDRFSAERPKGSFSTLEIQRTEQGDSAMYLCASSRQAQGPTEAFFGQGTRLTVV.

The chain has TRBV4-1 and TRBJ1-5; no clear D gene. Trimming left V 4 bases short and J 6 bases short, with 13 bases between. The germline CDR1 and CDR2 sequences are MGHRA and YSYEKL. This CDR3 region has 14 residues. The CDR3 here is CASSPGVNGQPQHF. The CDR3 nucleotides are TGCGCCAGCAGCCCCGGGGTAAATGGTCAGCCCCAGCATTTT.